The 5 T cell receptor beta chains below all came from one sample that was sequenced in a study of Ad26.COV2.S vaccination and SARS-CoV-2 variants (dated by TCRdb to the early 2020s). What this sample's treatment or condition label stands for: about 20 received Ad26.COV2.S at low or high dose, single or two shots; several received placebo; per-sample allocation not given. Repertoires of vaccine and placebo recipients were sequenced from samples taken on day 63 after the first injection. The library was generated by the immunoSEQ multiplex PCR assay. The immuneACCESS repertoire file appears here via TCRdb, limited to in-frame rearrangements. These files lack a portion of the clones; in checked studies, under half of the deficit traces to unresolved V genes, and the cause of the others is not known. This sample comprises approximately 300,000 clones, around 83% of them detected only once. The top ten clonotypes cover 1.5% to 2.5% of the sample.

Sequenced material: peripheral blood, taken in a trial of Ad26.COV2.S vaccine versus placebo. These receptors were collected from a person aged 18 to 59 who received the Ad26.COV2.S COVID-19 vaccine or a placebo.

This chain joins TRBV6-2 or TRBV6-3 and TRBJ2-2; TRBD2 matches at 7 bases. V lost 5 bases, J lost 0 bases, and 9 bases stayed unmatched. Germline CDR1 MNHEY, CDR2 SVGEGT. CDR3 length: 17 amino acids. The CDR3 nucleotides read TGTGCCAGCAGTCACCGGGACTACCCCCCGAACACCGGGGAGCTGTTTTTT. This sequence encodes CASSHRDYPPNTGELFF.

The chain is built from TRBV7-9 and TRBJ2-1, with a possible D match to TRBD2 (6 bases). The CDR3 is 16 residues long. V lost 0 bases to trimming and J lost 6 bases, with 15 bases between them. Germline lookup yields CDR1 SEHNR and CDR2 FQNEAQ (reference sequence). CDR3 sequence: CASSLAIWRGINEQFF. In DNA form, the CDR3 reads TGTGCCAGCAGCTTAGCTATCTGGAGGGGTATCAATGAGCAGTTCTTC.

Notes on this clone: At the DNA level, this CDR3 is encoded by other sequences in the same sample as well. This chain links TRBV10-3 with TRBJ2-7; D is uncertain. Trimming shortened V by 0 bases and J by 4 bases, and 4 bases separated the two germline ends. Germline loops: CDR1 ENHRY, CDR2 SYGVKD. The CDR3 covers 12 residues. The CDR3 region is CAISESGYEQYF. For the CDR3, the DNA is TGTGCCATCAGTGAGTCAGGGTACGAGCAGTACTTC.

This chain connects TRBV29-1 to TRBJ2-3, with 9 bases aligning to TRBD1. With 0 bases clipped from V and 6 bases from J, the junction kept 7 bases outside the gene matches. CDR1 SQVTM and CDR2 ANQGSEA come from the germline V gene. The CDR3 sequence is 15 residues long. In nucleotides, the CDR3 is TGCAGCGTTGAAGACCACAGGGGGCGAGGGGATACGCAGTATTTT. Its translation is CSVEDHRGRGDTQYF.

The CDR3: CASSLGWGNTEAFF. CDR3 coding DNA: TGCGCCAGCAGCTTGGGTTGGGGTAACACTGAAGCTTTCTTT. The V call is TRBV5-1, the J call TRBJ1-1; D unclear. Germline CDR1 is SGHRS and CDR2 is YFSETQ. V lost 0 bases to trimming and J lost 2 bases, with 8 bases between them. CDR3 length: 14 residues.